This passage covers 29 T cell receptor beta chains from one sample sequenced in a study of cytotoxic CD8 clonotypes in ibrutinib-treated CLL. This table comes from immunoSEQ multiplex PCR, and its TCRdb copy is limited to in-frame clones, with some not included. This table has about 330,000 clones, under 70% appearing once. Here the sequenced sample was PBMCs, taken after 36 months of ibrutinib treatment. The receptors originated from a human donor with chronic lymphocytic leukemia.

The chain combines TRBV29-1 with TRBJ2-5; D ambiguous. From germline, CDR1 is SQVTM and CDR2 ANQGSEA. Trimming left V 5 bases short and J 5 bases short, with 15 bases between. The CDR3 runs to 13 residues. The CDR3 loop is CSVRSALGETQYF. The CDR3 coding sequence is TGCAGCGTTCGATCCGCTCTCGGGGAGACCCAGTACTTC.

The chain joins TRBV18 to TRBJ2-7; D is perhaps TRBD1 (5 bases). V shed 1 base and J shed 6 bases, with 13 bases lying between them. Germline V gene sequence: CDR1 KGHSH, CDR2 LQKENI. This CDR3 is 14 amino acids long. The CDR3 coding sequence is TGTGCCAGCTCACCACAACAGGTCGCCCGCGAGCAGTACTTC. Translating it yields CASSPQQVAREQYF.

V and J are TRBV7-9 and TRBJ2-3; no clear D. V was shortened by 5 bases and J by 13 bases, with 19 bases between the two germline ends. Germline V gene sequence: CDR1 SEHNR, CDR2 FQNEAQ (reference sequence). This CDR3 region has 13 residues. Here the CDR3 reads CASSPLAPEVEYF. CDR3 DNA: TGTGCCAGCAGCCCCTTAGCTCCAGAGGTGGAGTATTTT.

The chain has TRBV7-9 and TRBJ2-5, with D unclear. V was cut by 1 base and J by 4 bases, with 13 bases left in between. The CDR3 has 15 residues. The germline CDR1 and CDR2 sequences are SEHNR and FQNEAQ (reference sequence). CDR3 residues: CASSLGVVRTETQYF. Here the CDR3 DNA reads TGTGCCAGCAGCTTAGGAGTAGTTCGGACAGAGACCCAGTACTTC.

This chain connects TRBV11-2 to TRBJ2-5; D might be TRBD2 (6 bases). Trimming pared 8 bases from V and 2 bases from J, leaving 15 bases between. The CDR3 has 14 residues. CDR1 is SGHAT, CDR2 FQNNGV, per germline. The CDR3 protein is CASRGVSGQETQYF. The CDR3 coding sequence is TGTGCCAGCCGTGGGGTTAGCGGACAAGAGACCCAGTACTTC.

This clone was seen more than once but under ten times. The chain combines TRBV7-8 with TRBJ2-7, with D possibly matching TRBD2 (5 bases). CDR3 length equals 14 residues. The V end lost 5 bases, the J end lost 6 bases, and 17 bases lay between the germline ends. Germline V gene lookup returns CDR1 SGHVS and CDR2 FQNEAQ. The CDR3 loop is CASSRTGGSVEQYF. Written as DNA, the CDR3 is TGTGCCAGCAGCCGGACCGGAGGATCGGTCGAGCAGTACTTC.

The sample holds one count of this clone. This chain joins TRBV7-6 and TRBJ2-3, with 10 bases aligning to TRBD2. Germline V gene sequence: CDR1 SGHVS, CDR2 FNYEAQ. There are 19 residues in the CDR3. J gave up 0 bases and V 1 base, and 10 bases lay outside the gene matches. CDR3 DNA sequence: TGTGCCAGCAGCTTAGATCGAAGCGGGAGGGCCGGAAGCACAGATACGCAGTATTTT. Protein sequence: CASSLDRSGRAGSTDTQYF.

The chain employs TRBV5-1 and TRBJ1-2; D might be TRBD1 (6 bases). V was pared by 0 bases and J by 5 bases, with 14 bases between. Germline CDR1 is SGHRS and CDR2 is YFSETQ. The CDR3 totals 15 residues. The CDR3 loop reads CASSLEGHGTYGYTF. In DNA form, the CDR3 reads TGCGCCAGCAGCTTGGAGGGACACGGGACTTATGGCTACACCTTC.

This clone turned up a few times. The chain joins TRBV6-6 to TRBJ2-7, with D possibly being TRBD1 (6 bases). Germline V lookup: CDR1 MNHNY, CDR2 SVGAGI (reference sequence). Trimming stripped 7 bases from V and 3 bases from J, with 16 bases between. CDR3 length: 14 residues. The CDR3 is CASNLQGEHYEQYF. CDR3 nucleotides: TGTGCCAGCAACCTACAGGGTGAACACTACGAGCAGTACTTC.

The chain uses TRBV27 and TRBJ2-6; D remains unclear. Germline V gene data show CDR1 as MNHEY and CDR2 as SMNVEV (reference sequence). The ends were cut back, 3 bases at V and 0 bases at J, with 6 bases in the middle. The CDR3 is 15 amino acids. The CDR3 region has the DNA TGTGCCAGCAGTTTGGACGGCTCTGGGGCCAACGTCCTGACTTTC. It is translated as CASSLDGSGANVLTF.

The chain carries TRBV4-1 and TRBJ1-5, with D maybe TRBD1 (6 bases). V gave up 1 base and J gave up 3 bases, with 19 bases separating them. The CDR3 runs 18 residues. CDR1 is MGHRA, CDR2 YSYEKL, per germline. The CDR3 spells CASSQGWGAIGLNQPQHF. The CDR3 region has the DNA TGCGCCAGCAGCCAAGGTTGGGGGGCAATTGGACTCAATCAGCCCCAGCATTTT.

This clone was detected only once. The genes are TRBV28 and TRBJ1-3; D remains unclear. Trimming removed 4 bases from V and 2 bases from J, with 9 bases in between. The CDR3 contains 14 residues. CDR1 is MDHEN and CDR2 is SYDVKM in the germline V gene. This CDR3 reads CASSSPTTGNTIYF. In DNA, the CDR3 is TGTGCCAGCAGTTCCCCCACGACTGGAAACACCATATATTTT.

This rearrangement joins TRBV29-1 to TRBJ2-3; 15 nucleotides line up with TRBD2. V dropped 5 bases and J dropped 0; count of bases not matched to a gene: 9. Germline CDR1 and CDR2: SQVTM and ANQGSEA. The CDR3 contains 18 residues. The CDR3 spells CSVLGLAGGPLSTDTQYF. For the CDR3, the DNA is TGCAGCGTTCTCGGACTAGCGGGGGGGCCCCTAAGCACAGATACGCAGTATTTT.

CDR3 DNA: TGCGCCAGCAGCCAAGTAGAGACAGGAGAAGAGACCCAGTACTTC. Its protein product is CASSQVETGEETQYF. The genes are TRBV4-1 and TRBJ2-5; possible D gene TRBD1, 6 bases. Looked up from germline, CDR1 is MGHRA and CDR2 is YSYEKL. Trimming left V 1 base short and J 3 bases short, with 12 bases between. The CDR3 is made up of 15 amino acids.

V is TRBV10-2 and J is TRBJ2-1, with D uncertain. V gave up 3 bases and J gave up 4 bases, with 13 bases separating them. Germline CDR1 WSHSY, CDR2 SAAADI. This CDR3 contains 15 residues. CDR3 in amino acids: CASSDRKFTYNEQFF. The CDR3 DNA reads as TGCGCCAGCAGTGACCGTAAGTTCACGTACAATGAGCAGTTCTTC.

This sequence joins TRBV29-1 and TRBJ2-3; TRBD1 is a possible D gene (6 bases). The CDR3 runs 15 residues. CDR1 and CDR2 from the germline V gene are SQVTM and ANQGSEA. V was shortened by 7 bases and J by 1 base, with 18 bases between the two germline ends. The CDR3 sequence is CSGGGRGYGTDTQYF. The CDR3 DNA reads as TGCAGCGGGGGCGGTAGGGGGTACGGCACAGATACGCAGTATTTT.

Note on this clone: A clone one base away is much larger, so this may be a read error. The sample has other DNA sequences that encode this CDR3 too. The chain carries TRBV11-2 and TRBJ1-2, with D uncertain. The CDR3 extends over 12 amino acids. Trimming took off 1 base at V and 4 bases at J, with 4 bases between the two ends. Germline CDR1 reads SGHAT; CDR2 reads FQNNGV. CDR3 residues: CASSLGGYGYTF. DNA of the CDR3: TGTGCCAGCAGCTTAGGGGGCTATGGCTACACCTTC. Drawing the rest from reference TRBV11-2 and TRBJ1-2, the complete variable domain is EAGVAQSPRYKIIEKRQSVAFWCNPISGHATLYWYQQILGQGPKLLIQFQNNGVVDDSQLPKDRFSAERLKGVDSTLKIQPAKLEDSAVYLCASSLGGYGYTFGSGTRLTVV.

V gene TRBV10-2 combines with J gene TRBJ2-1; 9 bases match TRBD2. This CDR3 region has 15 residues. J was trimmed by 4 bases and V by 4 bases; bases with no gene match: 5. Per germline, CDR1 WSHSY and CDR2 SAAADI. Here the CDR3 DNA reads TGCGCCAGCAGTGGGGCCAGCGGGGGGTACAATGAGCAGTTCTTC. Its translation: CASSGASGGYNEQFF.

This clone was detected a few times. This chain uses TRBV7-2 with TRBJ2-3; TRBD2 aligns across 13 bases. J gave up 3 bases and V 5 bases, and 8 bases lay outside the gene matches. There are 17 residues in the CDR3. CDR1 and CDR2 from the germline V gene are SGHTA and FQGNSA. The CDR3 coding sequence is TGTGCCAGCAGCAGAACTAGCGGGAGGGCCTCGACAGATACGCAGTATTTT. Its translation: CASSRTSGRASTDTQYF.

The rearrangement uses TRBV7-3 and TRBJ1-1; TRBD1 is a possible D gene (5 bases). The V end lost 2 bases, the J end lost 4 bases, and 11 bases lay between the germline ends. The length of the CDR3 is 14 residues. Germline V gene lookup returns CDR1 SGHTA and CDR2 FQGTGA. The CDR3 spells CASSLAREGTEAFF. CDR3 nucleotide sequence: TGTGCCAGCAGCTTAGCCAGGGAGGGCACTGAAGCTTTCTTT.

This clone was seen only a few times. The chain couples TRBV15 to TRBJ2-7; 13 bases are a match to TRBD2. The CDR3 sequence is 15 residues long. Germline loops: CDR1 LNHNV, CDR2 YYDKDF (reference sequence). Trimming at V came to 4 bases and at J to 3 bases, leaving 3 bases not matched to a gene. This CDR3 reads CATSKGTSGVYEQYF. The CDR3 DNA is TGTGCCACCAGCAAAGGGACTAGCGGGGTCTACGAGCAGTACTTC.

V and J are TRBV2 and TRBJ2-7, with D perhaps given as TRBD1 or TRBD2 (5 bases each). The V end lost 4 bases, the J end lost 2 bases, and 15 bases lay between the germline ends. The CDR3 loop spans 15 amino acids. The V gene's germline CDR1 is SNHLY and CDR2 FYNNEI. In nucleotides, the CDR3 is TGTGCCAGCAGTGGAGGCGGGTTGGGACCCTACGAGCAGTACTTC. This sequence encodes CASSGGGLGPYEQYF.

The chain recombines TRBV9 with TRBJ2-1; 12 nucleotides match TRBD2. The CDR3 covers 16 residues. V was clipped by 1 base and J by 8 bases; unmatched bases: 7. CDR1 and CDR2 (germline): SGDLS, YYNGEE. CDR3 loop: CASSVSSGLAGYEQFF. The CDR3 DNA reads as TGTGCCAGCAGCGTAAGTTCGGGACTAGCGGGCTATGAGCAGTTCTTC.

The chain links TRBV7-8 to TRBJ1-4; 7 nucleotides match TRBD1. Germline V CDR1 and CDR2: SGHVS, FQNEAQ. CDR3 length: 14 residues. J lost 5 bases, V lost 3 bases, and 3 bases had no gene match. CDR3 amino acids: CASSFDRANEKLFF. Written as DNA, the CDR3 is TGTGCCAGCAGCTTCGACAGGGCGAATGAAAAACTGTTTTTT. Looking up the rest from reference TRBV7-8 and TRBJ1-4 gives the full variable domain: GAGVSQSPRYKVAKRGQDVALRCDPISGHVSLFWYQQALGQGPEFLTYFQNEAQLDKSGLPSDRFFAERPEGSVSTLKIQRTQQEDSAVYLCASSFDRANEKLFFGSGTQLSVL.

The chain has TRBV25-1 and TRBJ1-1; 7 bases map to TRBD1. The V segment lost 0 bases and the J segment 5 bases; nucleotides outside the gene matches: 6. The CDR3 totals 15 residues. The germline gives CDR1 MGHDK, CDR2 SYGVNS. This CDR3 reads CASSEYIQGRTEAFF. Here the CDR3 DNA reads TGTGCCAGCAGTGAATATATACAGGGGAGAACTGAAGCTTTCTTT. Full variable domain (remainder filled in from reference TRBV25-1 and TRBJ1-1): EADIYQTPRYLVIGTGKKITLECSQTMGHDKMYWYQQDPGMELHLIHYSYGVNSTEKGDLSSESTVSRIRTEHFPLTLESARPSHTSQYLCASSEYIQGRTEAFFGQGTRLTVV.

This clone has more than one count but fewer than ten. DNA for the CDR3: TGCAGCGTCGCAGGACGGACCGGGGAGCTGTTTTTT. Its translation: CSVAGRTGELFF. The V and J genes are TRBV29-1 and TRBJ2-2; no firm D call. The CDR3 consists of 12 residues. Germline V lookup: CDR1 SQVTM, CDR2 ANQGSEA. Trimming removed 6 bases from V and 5 bases from J, with 10 bases in between.

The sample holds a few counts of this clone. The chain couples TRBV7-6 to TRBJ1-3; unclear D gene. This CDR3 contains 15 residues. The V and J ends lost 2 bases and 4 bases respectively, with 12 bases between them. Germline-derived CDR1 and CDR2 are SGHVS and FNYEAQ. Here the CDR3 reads CASSLSPSGGNTIYF. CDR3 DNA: TGTGCCAGCAGCTTAAGTCCGTCGGGGGGAAACACCATATATTTT.

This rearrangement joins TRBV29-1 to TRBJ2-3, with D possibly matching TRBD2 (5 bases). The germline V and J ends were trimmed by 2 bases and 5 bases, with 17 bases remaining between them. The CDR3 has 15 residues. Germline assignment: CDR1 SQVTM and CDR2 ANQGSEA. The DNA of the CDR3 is TGCAGCGTTGAACTCCTGAGGACTCACAGAGATACGCAGTATTTT. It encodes CSVELLRTHRDTQYF.

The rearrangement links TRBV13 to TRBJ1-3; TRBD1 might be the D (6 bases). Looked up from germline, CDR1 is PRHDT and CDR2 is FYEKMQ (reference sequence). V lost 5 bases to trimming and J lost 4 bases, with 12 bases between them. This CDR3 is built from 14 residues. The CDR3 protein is CASSPGAGGNTIYF. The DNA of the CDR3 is TGTGCCAGCAGCCCAGGGGCTGGGGGAAACACCATATATTTT.